This paragraph reports one T cell receptor (beta chain). As a fraction of the sample, this clonotype is medium-sized (0.01 to 0.1%). Its antigen remains unidentified. No base quality information exists; no much larger clone differs at one position. For a library built for alpha chains, this beta chain is a stray read; little rests on its size. This record comes from a study of spatial heterogeneity in lung cancer (dated by TCRdb to the late 2010s). In the study overall: More beta-chain than alpha-chain transcripts were consistently detected, likely reflecting higher beta-chain transcript abundance. The study linked features of the TCR repertoire to counts of nonsynonymous mutations, which were determined by whole-exome sequencing of tumor tissue. Both alpha and beta chains were TCR-sequenced in approximately 200 tumor regions, about 64 matched nontumor lung samples and some 56 PBMC samples obtained at surgery. In non-small cell lung cancer, the study made a quantitative comparison of TCR alpha and beta repertoires among multiple tumor regions, matched nontumor lung and blood. In the raw uncorrected reads, each unique combination of TCR and UMI appeared more than ten times on average.

Library preparation used 5' RACE. TCRdb names NextSeq 500 as the instrument used. In the TCR library protocol, a unique molecular identifier was attached to each TCR cDNA molecule so that PCR and sequencing errors could be corrected. As for the authors' bioinformatics: TCR identification, UMI-based error correction and CDR3 extraction were all carried out with Decombinator tools. TCRs above a frequency of 2 per 1,000, corresponding to the top 1% of the tumor frequency distribution, were defined as expanded. Each repertoire was subsampled 100 times to 5,000 TCRs, after which Renyi diversity was computed with the R vegan package. To build CDR3 similarity networks, amino acid triplet string-kernel similarity was used, and CDR3s were connected when their pairwise similarity was above 0.82. TCRdb reworked the public reads: Q25 trimming with fastp, MiXCR clone assembly, productive beta chains retained. Each entry is one CDR3 protein sequence, shown with its most common DNA and genes. The V and J calls reflect TCRdb's pipeline rather than the authors' work. Here the sample has about 15,000 distinct CDR3 sequences; about 3.6% occur a single time. The ten biggest clones cover around 9.6% of the sample.

V is clipped by 4 bases and J by 3 bases, and the sequence between their germline boundaries is 8 bases long. The germline V gene (reference sequence) gives CDR1 as MNHNY and CDR2 as SVGAGI. Measured from the cysteine to the phenylalanine, the CDR3 is 13 residues long. Here the CDR3 DNA is all that survives: 39 bases in frame from base 1. Reading the label with the study, this specimen's time point is: sample taken at primary tumor resection. Donors were 70 or so patients with early-stage, untreated non-small cell lung cancer from the lung TRACERx cohort. Without any cell sorting, TCR sequencing was performed on whole RNA extracted either from tumor and nontumor lung tissue or from cryopreserved PBMC samples. Only patients for whom sufficient RNA was available from at least two tumor regions were selected for TCR sequencing. Tumor and adjacent nontumor lung specimens were reviewed by a lung pathologist before selection.

Beyond this particular receptor, the publication reports: Confirming at a functional level the hypothesis that regional TCRs recognize regional mutations was considered to require additional single-cell paired TCR alpha and beta sequencing.

This receptor chain uses TRBV6-6 and TRBJ2-3; the D gene lacks a confident call. The material was normal lung tissue next to the tumor, obtained at surgery. This TCR was sampled from a male donor with early-stage non-small cell lung cancer. The CDR3 reads as follows: CASSSQGTDTQYF. The DNA sequence is as follows: TGTGCCAGCAGTTCCCAAGGGACAGATACGCAGTATTTT.